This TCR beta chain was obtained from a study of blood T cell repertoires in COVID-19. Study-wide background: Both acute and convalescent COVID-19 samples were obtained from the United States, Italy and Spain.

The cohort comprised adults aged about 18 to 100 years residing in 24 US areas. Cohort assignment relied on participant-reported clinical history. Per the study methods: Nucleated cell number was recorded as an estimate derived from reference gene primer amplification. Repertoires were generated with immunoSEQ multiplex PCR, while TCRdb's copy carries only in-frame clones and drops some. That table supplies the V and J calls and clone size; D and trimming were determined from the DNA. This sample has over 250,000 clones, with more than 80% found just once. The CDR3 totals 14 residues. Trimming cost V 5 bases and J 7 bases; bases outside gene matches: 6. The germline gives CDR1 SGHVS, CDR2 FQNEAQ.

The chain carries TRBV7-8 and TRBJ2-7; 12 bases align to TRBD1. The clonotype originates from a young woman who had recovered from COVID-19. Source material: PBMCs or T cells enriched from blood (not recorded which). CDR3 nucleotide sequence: TGTGCCAGCAGCGAGGGACAGGGGGCTAATGAGCAGTACTTC. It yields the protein CASSEGQGANEQYF.